The 7 T cell receptor beta chains listed next were all sequenced from one sample in a study of blood T cell repertoires in COVID-19. Assay: immunoSEQ multiplex PCR; the TCRdb copy retains only in-frame clones and omits some. The sample has 25,000 to 35,000 clones, roughly nine tenths seen once. The sequenced sample was peripheral blood. The receptors stem from a human donor with active COVID-19. The donor label of this sample is uncertain.

This clone was detected a few times. The V gene is TRBV5-1, the J gene TRBJ1-6; no definite D call. Germline V CDR1 and CDR2: SGHRS, YFSETQ. CDR3 length: 15 residues. Trimming shortened V by 2 bases and J by 7 bases, and 13 bases separated the two germline ends. CDR3 sequence: CASSFEGVPNSPLHF. Here the CDR3 DNA reads TGCGCCAGCAGCTTCGAGGGTGTCCCAAATTCACCCCTCCACTTT.

This chain links TRBV6-2 or TRBV6-3 with TRBJ2-4; no firm D call. The CDR3 has 16 amino acids. V lost 4 bases, J lost 0 bases, and 13 bases lay in between. CDR1 is MNHEY, CDR2 SVGEGT, per germline. The CDR3 here is CASSSTSVLAKNIQYF. The CDR3 DNA is TGTGCCAGCAGTTCTACTTCGGTACTAGCCAAAAACATTCAGTACTTC.

The chain joins TRBV6-5 to TRBJ2-5, with 7 bases aligning to TRBD2. J was trimmed by 5 bases and V by 2 bases; bases with no gene match: 8. Germline CDR1 and CDR2: MNHEY and SVGAGI. The CDR3 spans 15 residues. Here the CDR3 DNA reads TGTGCCAGCAGTTACGGTCTAGCGGTTTCGGAGACCCAGTACTTC. Translated: CASSYGLAVSETQYF.

The gene calls are TRBV6-1 and TRBJ1-3, with 8 bases that match TRBD1. Germline lookup yields CDR1 MNHNS and CDR2 SASEGT. After removal of 7 bases from V and 2 bases from J, the junction contained 4 bases not matched to a gene. The CDR3 runs 14 residues. The CDR3 loop reads CASKKQGAGNTIYF. CDR3 in DNA: TGTGCCAGCAAGAAACAGGGGGCTGGAAACACCATATATTTT.

The chain has TRBV19 and TRBJ1-2; tentatively, D is TRBD1 (6 bases). The CDR3 consists of 15 residues. Germline V gene sequence: CDR1 LNHDA, CDR2 SQIVND (reference sequence). Deletions cut 6 bases from V and 8 bases from J, with 22 bases between. CDR3 region: CASRSGTRGRWGYTF. For the CDR3, the DNA is TGTGCCAGTAGGTCCGGGACACGGGGCCGTTGGGGCTACACCTTC. The whole variable domain, filled in from reference TRBV19 and TRBJ1-2, reads DGGITQSPKYLFRKEGQNVTLSCEQNLNHDAMYWYRQDPGQGLRLIYYSQIVNDFQKGDIAEGYSVSREKKESFPLTVTSAQKNPTAFYLCASRSGTRGRWGYTFGSGTRLTVV.

J is TRBJ2-7 and V is TRBV25-1; weak D call: TRBD1 (6 bases). V was shortened by 1 base and J by 5 bases, with 12 bases between the two germline ends. Germline V gene data show CDR1 as MGHDK and CDR2 as SYGVNS. The CDR3 sequence is 14 residues long. CDR3 amino acids: CASSELQGKNEQYF. CDR3 nucleotide sequence: TGTGCCAGCAGTGAATTACAGGGAAAAAACGAGCAGTACTTC.

The chain combines TRBV7-2 with TRBJ2-3; no reliable D call. V was pared by 5 bases and J by 2 bases, with 11 bases between. Germline V lookup: CDR1 SGHTA, CDR2 FQGNSA. The CDR3 is 14 residues long. This CDR3 reads CASSRAAPTDTQYF. CDR3 DNA: TGTGCCAGCAGCCGCGCGGCCCCCACAGATACGCAGTATTTT.